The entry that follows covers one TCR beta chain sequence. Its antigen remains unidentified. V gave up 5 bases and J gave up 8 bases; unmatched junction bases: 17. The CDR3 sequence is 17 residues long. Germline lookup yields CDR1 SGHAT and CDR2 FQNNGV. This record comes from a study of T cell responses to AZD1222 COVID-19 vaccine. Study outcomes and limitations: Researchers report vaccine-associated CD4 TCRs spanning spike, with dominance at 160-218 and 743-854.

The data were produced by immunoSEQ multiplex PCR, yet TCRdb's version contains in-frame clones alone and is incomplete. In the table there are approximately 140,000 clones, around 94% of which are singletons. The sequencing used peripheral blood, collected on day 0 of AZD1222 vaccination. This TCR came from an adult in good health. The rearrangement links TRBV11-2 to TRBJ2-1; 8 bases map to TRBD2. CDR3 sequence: CASSAMRGTRVRHEQFF. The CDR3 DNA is TGTGCCAGCAGCGCGATGCGAGGGACTAGGGTACGGCATGAGCAGTTCTTC.